The 18 T cell receptor beta chains below all came from one sample that was sequenced in a study of blood T cell repertoires in COVID-19. Method: immunoSEQ multiplex PCR; TCRdb's copy keeps in-frame clones and lacks some. The sample lists fewer than 150,000 clones, roughly four fifths seen once, with over 15% in the top ten. Sequencing was done on a sample of PBMCs or T cells enriched from blood (not recorded which). The receptors derive from a man aged 25 to 40 who had recovered from COVID-19.

This chain connects TRBV5-1 to TRBJ2-5; 12 bases are a match to TRBD1. CDR1 is SGHRS and CDR2 is YFSETQ in the germline V gene. J lost 5 bases, V lost 3 bases, and 8 bases had no gene match. The CDR3 has 16 residues. CDR3 bases: TGCGCCAGCAGCTACGGGACAGGGGGCGCATATGAGACCCAGTACTTC. Amino acids: CASSYGTGGAYETQYF.

The chain couples TRBV12-5 to TRBJ2-7, with 9 bases lining up with TRBD1. Losses at the gene ends were 1 base for V and 4 bases for J; bases not matched to a gene: 5. CDR3 length equals 15 residues. Germline CDR1 and CDR2: LGHNT and FRNRAP. CDR3 sequence reads: CASGLGTGEKYEQYF. In nucleotides, the CDR3 is TGTGCTAGTGGTTTGGGGACAGGGGAGAAATACGAGCAGTACTTC.

This clone was recorded many times. The chain links TRBV29-1 to TRBJ2-3; the match to TRBD2 covers 9 bases. Germline V gives CDR1 SQVTM, CDR2 ANQGSEA. The junction had 11 bases not matched to a gene; V was cut back by 7 bases and J by 6 bases. The CDR3 has 14 residues. Here the CDR3 reads CSALHGAGGDTQYF. CDR3 coding DNA: TGCAGCGCCCTCCACGGGGCGGGAGGGGATACGCAGTATTTT.

The V gene is TRBV9, the J gene TRBJ1-4; D remains unclear. Trimming stripped 0 bases from V and 3 bases from J, with 9 bases between. The length of the CDR3 is 15 residues. Germline CDR1 reads SGDLS; CDR2 reads YYNGEE. DNA for the CDR3: TGTGCCAGCAGCGTAGGCGGCAGTTCTAATGAAAAACTGTTTTTT. It translates to CASSVGGSSNEKLFF.

The chain uses TRBV3-1 (or the pseudogene TRBV3-2) and TRBJ1-2; D unresolved. This CDR3 comprises 15 residues. Germline V gene lookup returns CDR1 LGHDT and CDR2 YNNKEL (reference sequence). V lost 1 base and J lost 4, with 13 bases in between. The CDR3 loop reads CASSQGMGLAYGYTF. For the CDR3, the DNA is TGTGCCAGCAGCCAAGGAATGGGTTTAGCCTATGGCTACACCTTC.

The V and J genes are TRBV13 and TRBJ2-1; 7 positions agree with TRBD2. CDR1 PRHDT and CDR2 FYEKMQ come from the germline V gene (reference sequence). Losses at the gene ends were 5 bases for V and 8 bases for J; bases not matched to a gene: 9. The CDR3 is made up of 14 amino acids. CDR3 nucleotide sequence: TGTGCCAGCAGCCCGAAGGGAGGGGAGGATGAGCAGTTCTTC. This gives the protein CASSPKGGEDEQFF.

The chain couples TRBV5-4 to TRBJ1-2; 8 nucleotides agree with TRBD1. Unmatched junction bases numbered 4, after V lost 3 bases and J lost 0 bases. Germline values: CDR1 SGHNT, CDR2 YYREEE (reference sequence). The CDR3 is 15 residues long. CDR3 coding DNA: TGTGCCAGCAGCTCCCGGGACAGGTCTAACTATGGCTACACCTTC. It encodes CASSSRDRSNYGYTF.

This clone appeared a single time. V gene TRBV19 combines with J gene TRBJ1-6, with 7 bases matching TRBD1. Germline CDR1 LNHDA, CDR2 SQIVND (reference sequence). V shed 3 bases and J 7 bases; nucleotides not matched to a gene: 21. The CDR3 spans 20 residues. CDR3 nucleotide sequence: TGTGCCAGTAGTATTAGCGGGACAGATCTTGAGGGATTTGAGAATTCACCCCTCCACTTT. This encodes CASSISGTDLEGFENSPLHF.

This chain links TRBV18 with TRBJ2-1, with TRBD2 as a possible D gene (6 bases). This CDR3 region has 14 residues. Germline V lookup: CDR1 KGHSH, CDR2 LQKENI. V was trimmed by 2 bases and J by 3 bases, leaving 8 bases between them. CDR3 sequence: CASSPVGGYNEQFF. In DNA form, the CDR3 reads TGTGCCAGCTCACCAGTGGGGGGCTACAATGAGCAGTTCTTC.

The chain recombines TRBV5-1 with TRBJ2-5, with D tentatively TRBD2 (5 bases). The CDR3 has 14 residues. From germline, CDR1 is SGHRS and CDR2 YFSETQ. Trimming pared 0 bases from V and 5 bases from J, leaving 11 bases between. The DNA of the CDR3 is TGCGCCAGCAGCTTGGGCGGGCGGTCCGAGACCCAGTACTTC. Protein product: CASSLGGRSETQYF.

This clone was observed a few times. This chain connects TRBV7-3 to TRBJ2-1; the match to TRBD2 covers 10 bases. Germline V gene data show CDR1 as SGHTA and CDR2 as FQGTGA. The J segment lost 5 bases and the V segment lost 5 bases, leaving 3 bases of the junction unmatched. This CDR3 spans 14 amino acids. This CDR3 is CASSPGTSDNEQFF. DNA for the CDR3: TGTGCCAGCAGCCCCGGGACTAGCGACAATGAGCAGTTCTTC.

CDR3 sequence: CASTPGGAPSNQPQHF. The DNA of the CDR3 is TGTGCCAGTACCCCGGGGGGGGCCCCTAGCAATCAGCCCCAGCATTTT. The J gene is TRBJ1-5, the V gene TRBV19; D may be TRBD1 (6 bases). Germline V gene lookup returns CDR1 LNHDA and CDR2 SQIVND (reference sequence). This CDR3 is built from 16 residues. Trimming removed 7 bases from V and 0 bases from J, with 16 bases in between. The complete variable domain, with remaining parts taken from reference TRBV19 and TRBJ1-5, reads DGGITQSPKYLFRKEGQNVTLSCEQNLNHDAMYWYRQDPGQGLRLIYYSQIVNDFQKGDIAEGYSVSREKKESFPLTVTSAQKNPTAFYLCASTPGGAPSNQPQHFGDGTRLSIL.

This clone was observed a single time. The genes are TRBV12-3 or TRBV12-4 and TRBJ1-2, with D uncertain. V was pared by 8 bases and J by 2 bases, with 12 bases between. This CDR3 has 13 amino acids. The DNA for the CDR3 is TGTGCCAGCGGGTACAGCCGAAACTATGGCTACACCTTC. Its translation is CASGYSRNYGYTF.

V is TRBV7-9 and J is TRBJ1-1; a possible D gene is TRBD1 (5 bases). Germline assignment: CDR1 SEHNR and CDR2 FQNEAQ (reference sequence). This CDR3 is 13 amino acids long. V was pared by 1 base and J by 11 bases, with 14 bases between. The CDR3 DNA sequence: TGTGCCAGCAGCTTAGGGGGCCCGGGCGAGGCTTTCTTT. Protein: CASSLGGPGEAFF.

The gene calls are TRBV4-1 and TRBJ1-2; TRBD1 matches at 9 bases. Germline V gene sequence: CDR1 MGHRA, CDR2 YSYEKL. J gave up 2 bases and V 1 base, and 8 bases lay outside the gene matches. This CDR3 spans 17 amino acids. The CDR3 sequence: CASSQAGQGKLNYGYTF. In nucleotides, the CDR3 is TGCGCCAGCAGCCAAGCCGGACAGGGGAAGTTGAACTATGGCTACACCTTC.

In nucleotides, the CDR3 is TGTGCCAGTAGTATATCCTACAGGGAAACTAATGAAAAACTGTTTTTT. Translated: CASSISYRETNEKLFF. V and J are TRBV19 and TRBJ1-4; D might be TRBD1 (6 bases). This CDR3 comprises 16 residues. Germline CDR1 and CDR2: LNHDA and SQIVND (reference sequence). V lost 2 bases and J lost 1, with 11 bases in between.

The chain recombines TRBV6-5 with TRBJ1-4; D not certain. Trimming took 2 bases from V and 8 from J, leaving 3 bases between them. Germline CDR1 is MNHEY and CDR2 is SVGAGI. The CDR3 contains 11 residues. The CDR3 DNA sequence: TGTGCCAGCAGTTACCGGGAAAAACTGTTTTTT. This encodes CASSYREKLFF.

V is TRBV11-2 and J is TRBJ1-6; 7 positions match TRBD1. Germline trimming cut 5 bases from V and 13 bases from J; bases unmatched to any gene: 5. Per germline, CDR1 SGHAT and CDR2 FQNNGV. The CDR3 consists of 12 residues. The CDR3 here is CASSPPTGPLHF. The CDR3 nucleotides read TGTGCCAGCAGCCCCCCGACAGGGCCCCTCCACTTT. The complete variable domain, with remaining parts taken from reference TRBV11-2 and TRBJ1-6, reads EAGVAQSPRYKIIEKRQSVAFWCNPISGHATLYWYQQILGQGPKLLIQFQNNGVVDDSQLPKDRFSAERLKGVDSTLKIQPAKLEDSAVYLCASSPPTGPLHFGNGTRLTVT.